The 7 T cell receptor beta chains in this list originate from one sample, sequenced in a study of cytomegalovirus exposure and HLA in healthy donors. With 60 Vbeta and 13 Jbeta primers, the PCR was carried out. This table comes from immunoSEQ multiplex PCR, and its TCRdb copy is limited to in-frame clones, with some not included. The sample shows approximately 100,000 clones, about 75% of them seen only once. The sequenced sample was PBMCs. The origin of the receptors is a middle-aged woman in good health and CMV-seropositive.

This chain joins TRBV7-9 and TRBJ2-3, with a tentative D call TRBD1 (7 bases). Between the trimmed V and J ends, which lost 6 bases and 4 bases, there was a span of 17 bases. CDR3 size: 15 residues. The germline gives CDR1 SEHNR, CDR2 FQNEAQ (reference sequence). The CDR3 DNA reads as TGTGCCAGCAGTCACGCGGGACAGTGGGCAGATACGCAGTATTTT. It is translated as CASSHAGQWADTQYF.

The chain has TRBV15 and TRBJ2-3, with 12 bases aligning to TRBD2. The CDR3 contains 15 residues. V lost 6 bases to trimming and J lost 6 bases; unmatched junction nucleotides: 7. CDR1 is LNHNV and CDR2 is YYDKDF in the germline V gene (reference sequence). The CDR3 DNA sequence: TGTGCCACCAGGAAGACTAGCGGGGGCTCGGATACGCAGTATTTT. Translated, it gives CATRKTSGGSDTQYF.

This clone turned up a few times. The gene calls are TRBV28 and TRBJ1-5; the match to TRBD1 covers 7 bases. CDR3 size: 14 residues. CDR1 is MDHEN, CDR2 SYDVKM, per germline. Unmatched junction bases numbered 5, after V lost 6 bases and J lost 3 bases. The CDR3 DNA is TGTGCCAGCAGCCACGGACAGGTCAATCAGCCCCAGCATTTT. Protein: CASSHGQVNQPQHF. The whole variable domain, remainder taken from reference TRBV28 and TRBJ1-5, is DVKVTQSSRYLVKRTGEKVFLECVQDMDHENMFWYRQDPGLGLRLIYFSYDVKMKEKGDIPEGYSVSREKKERFSLILESASTNQTSMYLCASSHGQVNQPQHFGDGTRLSIL.

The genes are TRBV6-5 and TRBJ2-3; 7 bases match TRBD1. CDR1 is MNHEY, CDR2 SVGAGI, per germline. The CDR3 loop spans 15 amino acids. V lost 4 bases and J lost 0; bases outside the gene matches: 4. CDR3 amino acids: CASSFWGQSTDTQYF. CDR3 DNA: TGTGCCAGCAGTTTTTGGGGACAGAGCACAGATACGCAGTATTTT.

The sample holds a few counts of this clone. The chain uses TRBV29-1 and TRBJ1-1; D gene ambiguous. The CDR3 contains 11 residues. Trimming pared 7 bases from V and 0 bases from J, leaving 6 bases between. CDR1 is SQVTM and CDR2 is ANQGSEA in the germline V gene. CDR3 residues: CSERMNTEAFF. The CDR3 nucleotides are TGCAGCGAGCGAATGAACACTGAAGCTTTCTTT.

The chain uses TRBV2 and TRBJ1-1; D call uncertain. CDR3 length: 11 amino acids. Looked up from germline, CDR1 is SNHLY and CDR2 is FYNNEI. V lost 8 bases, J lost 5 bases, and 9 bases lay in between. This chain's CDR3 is CASLLKTEAFF. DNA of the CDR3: TGTGCCAGCCTCCTAAAGACTGAAGCTTTCTTT.

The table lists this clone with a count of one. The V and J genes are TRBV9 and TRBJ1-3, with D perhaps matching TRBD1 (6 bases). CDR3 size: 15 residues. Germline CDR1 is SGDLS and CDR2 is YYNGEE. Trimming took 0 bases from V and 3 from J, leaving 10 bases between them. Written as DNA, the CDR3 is TGTGCCAGCAGCGTAGATAGGGGGGGTGGAAACACCATATATTTT. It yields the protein CASSVDRGGGNTIYF.